A single sample is the source of the 15 T cell receptor beta chains below, sequenced in a study of response to subunit inactivated influenza vaccine. TCRdb redid the calling of the RT-PCR reads with MiXCR, one entry per CDR3 protein. This sample has roughly 190,000 distinct CDR3 sequences, with over 13% found just once. The material sequenced was CD8+ T cells sorted from PBMCs, taken about 5 days after vaccination. The receptor set was obtained from a man aged 50 to 59 who received an inactivated influenza vaccine.

This clonotype occurred a few times. This chain connects TRBV27 to TRBJ2-3; 10 positions match TRBD2. CDR1 and CDR2 (germline): MNHEY, SMNVEV (reference sequence). V shed 3 bases, J shed 2 bases, and the junction held 8 bases outside the gene matches. The CDR3 covers 17 residues. The CDR3 is CASSFGVAGGLTDTQYF. CDR3 DNA: TGTGCCAGCAGTTTCGGAGTAGCGGGGGGACTCACAGATACGCAGTATTTT.

Note on this clonotype: One junction end does not reproduce the germline sequence, and a read error may be involved. The chain is built from TRBV5-6 and TRBJ2-3; 7 nucleotides match TRBD1. CDR1 and CDR2 from the germline V gene are SGHDT and YYEEEE. The CDR3 totals 16 residues. The CDR3 is CASSIGTARNADTHYF. Here the CDR3 DNA reads TGTGCCAGCAGCATAGGGACAGCGCGGAACGCAGATACGCACTATTTT.

This clonotype has only a few counts. The chain links TRBV3-1 to TRBJ2-1; 8 bases fit TRBD2. The ends lost 3 bases at V and 6 bases at J; junction bases unmatched: 7. This CDR3 has 15 amino acids. Per the germline V gene, CDR1 is LGHDT and CDR2 is YNNKEL (reference sequence). The CDR3 coding sequence is TGTGCCAGCAGCCACAAGCGGGGGTTTTGCAATGAGCAGTTCTTC. Its protein is CASSHKRGFCNEQFF.

This clonotype was seen a handful of times. The chain carries TRBV5-1 and TRBJ2-2, with 9 bases matching TRBD1. The V gene's germline CDR1 is SGHRS and CDR2 YFSETQ. V shed 4 bases, J shed 5 bases, and the junction held 9 bases outside the gene matches. The CDR3 covers 16 residues. CDR3 sequence (DNA): TGCGCCAGCAGCGTAAGACAGGGGGTCGGTACCGGGGAGCTGTTTTTT. Translating it yields CASSVRQGVGTGELFF.

This chain links TRBV7-9 with TRBJ1-2, with 9 bases aligning to TRBD1. Germline V lookup: CDR1 SEHNR, CDR2 FQNEAQ (reference sequence). The CDR3 extends over 13 amino acids. V shed 5 bases, J shed 8 bases, and the junction held 6 bases outside the gene matches. Here the CDR3 DNA reads TGTGCCAGCAGCCTCGGGACAGGGAAGGGCTACACCTTC. Its protein product is CASSLGTGKGYTF.

This clonotype showed up just a few times. V gene TRBV5-6 combines with J gene TRBJ1-1; D may be TRBD1 (5 bases). Per the germline V gene, CDR1 is SGHDT and CDR2 is YYEEEE. V was trimmed by 2 bases and J by 3 bases, leaving 8 bases between them. The CDR3 covers 13 residues. CDR3 nucleotides: TGTGCCAGCAGCTTCTTAGGGGACACTGAAGCTTTCTTT. It specifies CASSFLGDTEAFF.

The chain joins TRBV6-1 to TRBJ1-6; no definite D call. Trimming took off 7 bases at V and 5 bases at J, with 21 bases between the two ends. Germline V gene data show CDR1 as MNHNS and CDR2 as SASEGT. The CDR3 runs 17 residues. The CDR3 DNA sequence: TGTGCCAGCAACCGTGGAGTTGGAAGCCTCCATAATTCACCCCTCCACTTT. Its protein is CASNRGVGSLHNSPLHF.

This clonotype was counted many times. The chain couples TRBV5-1 to TRBJ2-5; TRBD2 agrees at 8 bases. V was clipped by 2 bases and J by 4 bases; unmatched bases: 4. CDR3 length: 14 amino acids. Germline V lookup: CDR1 SGHRS, CDR2 YFSETQ. CDR3: CASSFSGGVETQYF. CDR3 sequence (DNA): TGCGCCAGCAGCTTTTCCGGGGGGGTAGAGACCCAGTACTTC.

This sequence joins TRBV4-1 and TRBJ2-7; 7 nucleotides agree with TRBD1. The CDR3 consists of 16 residues. V lost 5 bases, J lost 6 bases, and 16 bases stayed unmatched. Germline assignment: CDR1 MGHRA and CDR2 YSYEKL. CDR3 sequence (DNA): TGCGCCAGCAGCACCCGGGCCCAGACAGGGACCAGCGAGCAGTACTTC. Translated, it gives CASSTRAQTGTSEQYF.

V gene TRBV7-9 combines with J gene TRBJ2-1; 14 bases are a match to TRBD2. The CDR3 runs 16 residues. Unmatched junction bases numbered 8, after V lost 7 bases and J lost 6 bases. Germline CDR1 and CDR2: SEHNR and FQNEAQ (reference sequence). CDR3 bases: TGTGCCAGCAAGAGACTAGCGGGAGGGCGGGCCAATGAGCAGTTCTTC. Translating gives CASKRLAGGRANEQFF.

The chain is built from TRBV4-1 and TRBJ2-2; maybe TRBD2 (7 bases). V dropped 3 bases and J dropped 4 bases, with 12 bases sitting between them. Germline values: CDR1 MGHRA, CDR2 YSYEKL. The CDR3 is made up of 15 amino acids. CDR3: CASSHIGGLTGELFF. In nucleotides, the CDR3 is TGCGCCAGCAGCCACATCGGGGGGCTCACCGGGGAGCTGTTTTTT.

This clonotype was picked up a small number of times. This chain connects TRBV7-9 to TRBJ2-7, with D possibly being TRBD2 (7 bases). Trimming shortened V by 5 bases and J by 2 bases, and 19 bases separated the two germline ends. Germline V CDR1 and CDR2: SEHNR, FQNEAQ (reference sequence). The length of the CDR3 is 16 residues. Here the CDR3 DNA reads TGTGCCAGCAGCCCAAGAGGGGGGGGGCTTGCCTACGAGCAGTACTTC. It translates to CASSPRGGGLAYEQYF.

The V and J genes are TRBV20-1 and TRBJ1-2, with TRBD1 matching 7 bases. The CDR3 has 15 residues. Trimming at V came to 3 bases and at J to 5 bases, leaving 12 bases not matched to a gene. The germline CDR1 and CDR2 sequences are DFQATT and SNEGSKA (reference sequence). The CDR3 DNA is TGCAGTGCTAGCCCCAGGTGGGGGACAGTTTATGGCTACACCTTC. Translation: CSASPRWGTVYGYTF.

This rearrangement joins TRBV6-2 or TRBV6-3 to TRBJ1-5; D unresolved. In germline, CDR1 is MNHEY, CDR2 SVGEGT. Trimming stripped 2 bases from V and 4 bases from J, with 6 bases between. CDR3 size: 13 residues. The chain's CDR3 is CASSYGPNQPQHF. The CDR3 DNA reads TGTGCCAGCAGTTACGGCCCGAATCAGCCCCAGCATTTT.

This clonotype was observed a single time. The chain combines TRBV28 with TRBJ2-7; 10 bases are shared with TRBD1. The germline gives CDR1 MDHEN, CDR2 SYDVKM. The CDR3 has 13 residues. DNA for the CDR3: TGTGGGTGGGGCGGGACAGGGGACTACGAGCAGTACTTC. Protein product: CGWGGTGDYEQYF.